This TCR beta chain was identified during a study of T-cell reconstitution after alpha-beta-depleted transplantation in children. For TCRbeta, the library was prepared with unique molecular identifiers. MiXCR, applied by TCRdb to the PCR reads, yields one record per CDR3 protein. The profile covers about 230,000 distinct CDR3 sequences, with around 12% appearing a single time and about 2.6% taken by the ten largest. Many counts were recorded for this clonotype. The clonotype comes from a human donor who donated a stem cell graft to a child with acute lymphoblastic leukemia. Sample: PBMCs from the stem cell graft donor, taken from the stem cell graft.

This CDR3 is CASSVAGGRTTGELFF. DNA of the CDR3: TGTGCCAGCAGCGTAGCTGGCGGGAGGACCACCGGGGAGCTGTTTTTT. V and J are TRBV9 and TRBJ2-2; 8 nucleotides line up with TRBD2. V was pared by 0 bases and J by 4 bases, with 5 bases of the junction left unmatched. The CDR3 is 16 residues long. Per germline, CDR1 SGDLS and CDR2 YYNGEE.